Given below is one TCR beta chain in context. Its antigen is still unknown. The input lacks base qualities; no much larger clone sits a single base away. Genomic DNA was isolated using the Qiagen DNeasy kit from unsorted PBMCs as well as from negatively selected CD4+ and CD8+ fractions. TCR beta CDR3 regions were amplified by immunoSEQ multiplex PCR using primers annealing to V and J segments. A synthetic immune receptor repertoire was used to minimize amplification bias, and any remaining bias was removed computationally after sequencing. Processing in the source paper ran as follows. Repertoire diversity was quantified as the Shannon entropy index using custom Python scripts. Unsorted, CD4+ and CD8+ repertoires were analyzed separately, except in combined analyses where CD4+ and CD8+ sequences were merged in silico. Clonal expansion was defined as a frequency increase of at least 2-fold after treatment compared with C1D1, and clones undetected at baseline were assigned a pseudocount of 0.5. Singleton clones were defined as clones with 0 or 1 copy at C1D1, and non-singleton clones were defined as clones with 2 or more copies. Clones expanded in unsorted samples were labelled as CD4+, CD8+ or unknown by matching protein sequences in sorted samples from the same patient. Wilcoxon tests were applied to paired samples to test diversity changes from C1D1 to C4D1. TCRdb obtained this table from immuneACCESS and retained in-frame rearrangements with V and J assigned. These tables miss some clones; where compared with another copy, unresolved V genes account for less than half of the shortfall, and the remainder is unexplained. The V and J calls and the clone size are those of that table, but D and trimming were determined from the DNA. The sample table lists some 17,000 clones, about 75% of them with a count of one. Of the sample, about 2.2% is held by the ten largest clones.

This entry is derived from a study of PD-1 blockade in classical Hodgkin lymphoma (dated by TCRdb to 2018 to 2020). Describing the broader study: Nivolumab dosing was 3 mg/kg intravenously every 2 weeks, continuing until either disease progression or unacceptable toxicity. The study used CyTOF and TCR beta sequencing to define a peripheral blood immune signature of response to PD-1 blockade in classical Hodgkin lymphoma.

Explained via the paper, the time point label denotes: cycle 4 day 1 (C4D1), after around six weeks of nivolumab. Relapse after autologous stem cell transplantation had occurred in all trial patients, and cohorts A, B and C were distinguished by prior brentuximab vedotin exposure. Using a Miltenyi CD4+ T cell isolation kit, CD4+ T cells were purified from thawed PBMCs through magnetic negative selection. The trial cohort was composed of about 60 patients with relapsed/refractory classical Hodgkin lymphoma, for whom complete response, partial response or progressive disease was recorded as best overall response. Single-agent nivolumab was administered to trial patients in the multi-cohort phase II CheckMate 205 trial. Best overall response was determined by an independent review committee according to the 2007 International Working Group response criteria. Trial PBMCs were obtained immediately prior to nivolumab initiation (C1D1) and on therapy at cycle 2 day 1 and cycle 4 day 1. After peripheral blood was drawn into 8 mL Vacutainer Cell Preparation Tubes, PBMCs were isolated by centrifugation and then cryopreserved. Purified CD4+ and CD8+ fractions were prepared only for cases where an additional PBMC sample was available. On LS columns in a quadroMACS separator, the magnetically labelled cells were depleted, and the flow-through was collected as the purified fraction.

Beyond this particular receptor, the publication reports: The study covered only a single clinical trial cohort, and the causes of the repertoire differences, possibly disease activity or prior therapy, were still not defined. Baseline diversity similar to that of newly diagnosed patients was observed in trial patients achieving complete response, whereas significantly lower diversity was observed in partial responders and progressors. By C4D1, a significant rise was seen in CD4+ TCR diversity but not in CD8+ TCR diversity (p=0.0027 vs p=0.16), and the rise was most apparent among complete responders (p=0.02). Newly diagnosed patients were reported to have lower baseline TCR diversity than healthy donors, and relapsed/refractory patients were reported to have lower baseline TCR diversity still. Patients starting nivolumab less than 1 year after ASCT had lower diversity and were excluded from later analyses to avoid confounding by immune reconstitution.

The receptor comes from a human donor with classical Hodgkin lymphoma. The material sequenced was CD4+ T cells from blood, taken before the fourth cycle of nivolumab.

In nucleotides, the sequence is TGCGCCAGCAGCGAGTCCGGGACAGGGGTCCCAGATACGCAGTATTTT. This yields the protein CASSESGTGVPDTQYF. The sequence is built from TRBV5-1 and TRBJ2-3; 10 central bases correspond to TRBD1. The CDR3 covers 16 residues, taking in both the cysteine and the phenylalanine. Only the CDR3 DNA is retained, 48 bases long and in frame from the first base. Clipping removes 4 bases from V and 4 bases from J, with 9 as the unmatched junction base count. The germline V gene sets CDR1 to SGHRS and CDR2 to YFSETQ.